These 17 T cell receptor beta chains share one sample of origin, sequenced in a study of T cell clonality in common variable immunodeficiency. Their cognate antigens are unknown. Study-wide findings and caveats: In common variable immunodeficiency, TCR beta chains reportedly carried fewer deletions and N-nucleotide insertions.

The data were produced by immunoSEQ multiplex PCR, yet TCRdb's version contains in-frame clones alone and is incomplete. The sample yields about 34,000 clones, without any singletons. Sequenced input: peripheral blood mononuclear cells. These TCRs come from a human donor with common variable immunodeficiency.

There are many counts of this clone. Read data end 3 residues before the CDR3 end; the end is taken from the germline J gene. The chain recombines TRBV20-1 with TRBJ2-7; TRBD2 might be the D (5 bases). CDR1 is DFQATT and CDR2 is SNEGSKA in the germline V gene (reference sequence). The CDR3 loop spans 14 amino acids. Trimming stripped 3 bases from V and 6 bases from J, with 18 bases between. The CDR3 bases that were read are TGCAGTGCTAGTATTCGAGGGTTGGTGTCCGAG. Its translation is CSASIRGLVSE. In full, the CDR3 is CSASIRGLVSEQYF.

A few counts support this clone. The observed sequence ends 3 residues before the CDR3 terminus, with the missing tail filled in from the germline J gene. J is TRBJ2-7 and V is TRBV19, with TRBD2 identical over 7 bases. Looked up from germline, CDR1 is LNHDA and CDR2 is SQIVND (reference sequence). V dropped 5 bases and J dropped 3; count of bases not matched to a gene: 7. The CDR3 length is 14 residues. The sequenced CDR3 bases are TGTGCCAGTAGTTCTAGCGGAAGTGGCTACGAG. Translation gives CASSSSGSGYE. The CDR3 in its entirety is CASSSSGSGYEQYF.

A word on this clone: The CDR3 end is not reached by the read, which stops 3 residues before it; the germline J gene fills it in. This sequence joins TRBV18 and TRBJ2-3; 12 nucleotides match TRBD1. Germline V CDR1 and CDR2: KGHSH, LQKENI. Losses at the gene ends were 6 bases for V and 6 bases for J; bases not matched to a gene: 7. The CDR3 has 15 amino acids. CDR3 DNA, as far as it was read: TGTGCCAGCTCGGCCGGGACAGGGGGCATCGATACG. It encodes CASSAGTGGIDT. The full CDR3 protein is CASSAGTGGIDTQYF.

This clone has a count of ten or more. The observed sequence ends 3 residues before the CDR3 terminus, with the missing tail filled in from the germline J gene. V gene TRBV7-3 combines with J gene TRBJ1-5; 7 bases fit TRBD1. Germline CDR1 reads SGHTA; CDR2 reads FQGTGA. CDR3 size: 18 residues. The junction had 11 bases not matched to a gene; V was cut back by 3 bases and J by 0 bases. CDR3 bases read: TGTGCCAGCAGCTTGACAGGGACTCGACTATTTAGCAATCAGCCC. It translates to CASSLTGTRLFSNQP. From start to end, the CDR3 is CASSLTGTRLFSNQPQHF. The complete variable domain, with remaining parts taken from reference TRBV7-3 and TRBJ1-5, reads GAGVSQTPSNKVTEKGKYVELRCDPISGHTALYWYRQSLGQGPEFLIYFQGTGAADDSGLPNDRFFAVRPEGSVSTLKIQRTERGDSAVYLCASSLTGTRLFSNQPQHFGDGTRLSIL.

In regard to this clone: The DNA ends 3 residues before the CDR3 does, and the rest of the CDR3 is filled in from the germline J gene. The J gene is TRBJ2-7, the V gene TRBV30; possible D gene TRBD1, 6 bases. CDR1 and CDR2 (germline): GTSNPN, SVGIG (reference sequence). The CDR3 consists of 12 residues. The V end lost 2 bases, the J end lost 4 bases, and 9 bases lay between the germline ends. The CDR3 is CAWSWDKYEQYF. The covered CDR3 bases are TGTGCCTGGAGTTGGGACAAGTACGAG.

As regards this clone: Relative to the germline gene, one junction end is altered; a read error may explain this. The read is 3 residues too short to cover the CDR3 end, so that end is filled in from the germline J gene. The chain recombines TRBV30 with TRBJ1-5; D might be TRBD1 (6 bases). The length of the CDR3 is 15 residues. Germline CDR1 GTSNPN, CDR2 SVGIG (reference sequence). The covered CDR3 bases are TGTGCCTGGAGCCGGGCCCCGGACAGCAAGCAGCCC. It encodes CAWSRAPDSKQP. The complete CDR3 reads CAWSRAPDSKQPQHF. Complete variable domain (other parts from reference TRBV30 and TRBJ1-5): SQTIHQWPATLVQPVGSPLSLECTVEGTSNPNLYWYRQAAGRGLQLLFYSVGIGQISSEVPQNLSASRPQDRQFILSSKKLLLSDSGFYLCAWSRAPDSKQPQHFGDGTRLSIL.

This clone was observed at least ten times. CDR3 DNA, as far as it was read: TGTGCCAGCAGCTTAGTGCGGGACAATGAG. Translated, it gives CASSLVRDNE. The CDR3 reads in full as CASSLVRDNEQFF. The chain is built from TRBV7-9 and TRBJ2-1, with D perhaps TRBD2 (5 bases). The read gets to within 3 residues of the CDR3 end, and the germline J gene fills in the rest. V lost 1 base and J 5 bases, leaving 6 bases between the germline ends. The CDR3 consists of 13 residues. Per the germline V gene, CDR1 is SEHNR and CDR2 is FQNEAQ (reference sequence).

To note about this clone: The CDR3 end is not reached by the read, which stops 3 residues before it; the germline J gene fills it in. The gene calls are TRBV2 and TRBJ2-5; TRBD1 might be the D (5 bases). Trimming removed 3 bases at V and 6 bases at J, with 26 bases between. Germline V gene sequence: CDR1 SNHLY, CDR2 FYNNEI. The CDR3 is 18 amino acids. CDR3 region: CASSEGAAGHSSGQTQYF. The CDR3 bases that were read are TGTGCCAGCAGTGAGGGCGCCGCAGGGCACTCGAGTGGCCAGACC.

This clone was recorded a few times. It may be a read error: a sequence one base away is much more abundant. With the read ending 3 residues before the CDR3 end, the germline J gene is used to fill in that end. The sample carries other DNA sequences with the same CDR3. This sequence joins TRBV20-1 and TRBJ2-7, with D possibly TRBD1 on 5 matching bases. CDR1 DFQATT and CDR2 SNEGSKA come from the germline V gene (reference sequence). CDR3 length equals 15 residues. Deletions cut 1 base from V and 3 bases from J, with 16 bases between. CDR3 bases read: TGCAGTGCTAGAGTGCTACAGGAAGCGCTCTACGAG. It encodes CSARVLQEALYE. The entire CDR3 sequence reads CSARVLQEALYEQYF.

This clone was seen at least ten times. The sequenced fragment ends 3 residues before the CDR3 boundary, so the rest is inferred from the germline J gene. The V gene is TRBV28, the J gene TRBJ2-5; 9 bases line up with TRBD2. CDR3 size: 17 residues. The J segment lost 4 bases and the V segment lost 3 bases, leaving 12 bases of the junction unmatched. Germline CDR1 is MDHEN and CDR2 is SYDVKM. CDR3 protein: CASSFSYEREDPETQYF. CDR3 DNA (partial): TGTGCCAGCAGTTTTTCCTATGAGCGGGAGGATCCAGAGACC.

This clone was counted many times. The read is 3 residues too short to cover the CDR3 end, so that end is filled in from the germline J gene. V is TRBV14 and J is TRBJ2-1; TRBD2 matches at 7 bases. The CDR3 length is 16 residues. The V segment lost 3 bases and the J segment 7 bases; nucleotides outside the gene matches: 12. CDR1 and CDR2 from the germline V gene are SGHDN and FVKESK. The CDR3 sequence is CASSHSGVPLRNEQFF. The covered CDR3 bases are TGTGCCAGCAGCCACAGCGGGGTGCCGCTGAGGAATGAG.

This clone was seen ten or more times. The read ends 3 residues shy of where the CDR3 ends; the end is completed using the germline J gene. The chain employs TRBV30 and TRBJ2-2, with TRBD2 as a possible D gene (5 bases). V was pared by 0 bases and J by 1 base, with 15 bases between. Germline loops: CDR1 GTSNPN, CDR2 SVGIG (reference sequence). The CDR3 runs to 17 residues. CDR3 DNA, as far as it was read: TGTGCCTGGAGTGTACAAACGGACTTTTGGAACACCGGGGAG. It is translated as CAWSVQTDFWNTGE. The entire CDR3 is CAWSVQTDFWNTGELFF.

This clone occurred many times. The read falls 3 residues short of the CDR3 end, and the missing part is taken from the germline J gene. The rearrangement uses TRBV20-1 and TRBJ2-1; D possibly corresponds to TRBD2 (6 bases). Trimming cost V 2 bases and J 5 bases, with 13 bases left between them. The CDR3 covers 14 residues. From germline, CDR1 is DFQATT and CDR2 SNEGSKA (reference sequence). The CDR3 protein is CSARTRTINNEQFF. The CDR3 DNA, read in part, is TGCAGTGCTAGAACACGGACTATCAACAATGAG.

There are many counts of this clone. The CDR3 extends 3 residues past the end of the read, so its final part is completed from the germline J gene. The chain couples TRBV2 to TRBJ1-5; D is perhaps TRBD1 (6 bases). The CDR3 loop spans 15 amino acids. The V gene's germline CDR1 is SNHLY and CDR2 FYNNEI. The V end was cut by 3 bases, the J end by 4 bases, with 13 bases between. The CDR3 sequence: CASSDGQLLNQPQHF. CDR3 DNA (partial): TGTGCCAGCAGTGATGGACAGCTCCTAAATCAGCCC. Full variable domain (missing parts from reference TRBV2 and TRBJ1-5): EPEVTQTPSHQVTQMGQEVILRCVPISNHLYFYWYRQILGQKVEFLVSFYNNEISEKSEIFDDQFSVERPDGSNFTLKIRSTKLEDSAMYFCASSDGQLLNQPQHFGDGTRLSIL.

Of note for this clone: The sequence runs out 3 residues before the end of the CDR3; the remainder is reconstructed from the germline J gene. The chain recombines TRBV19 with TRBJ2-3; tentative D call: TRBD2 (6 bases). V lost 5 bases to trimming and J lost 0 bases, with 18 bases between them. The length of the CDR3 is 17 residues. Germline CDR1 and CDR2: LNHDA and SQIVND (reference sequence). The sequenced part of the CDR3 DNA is TGTGCCAGTAGTCCGAAAAGGGGACTGAGTAGCACAGATACG. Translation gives CASSPKRGLSSTDT. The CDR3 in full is CASSPKRGLSSTDTQYF.

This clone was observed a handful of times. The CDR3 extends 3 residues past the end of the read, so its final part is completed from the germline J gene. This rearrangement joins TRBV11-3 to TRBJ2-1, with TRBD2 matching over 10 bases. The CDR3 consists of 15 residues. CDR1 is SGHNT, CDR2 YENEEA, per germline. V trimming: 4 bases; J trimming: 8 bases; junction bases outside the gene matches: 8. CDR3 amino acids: CASSSQREGLHEQFF. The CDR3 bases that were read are TGTGCCAGCAGCTCTCAGCGGGAGGGCCTCCATGAG. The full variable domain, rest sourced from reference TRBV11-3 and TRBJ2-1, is EAGVVQSPRYKIIEKKQPVAFWCNPISGHNTLYWYLQNLGQGPELLIRYENEEAVDDSQLPKDRFSAERLKGVDSTLKIQPAELGDSAVYLCASSSQREGLHEQFFGPGTRLTVL.

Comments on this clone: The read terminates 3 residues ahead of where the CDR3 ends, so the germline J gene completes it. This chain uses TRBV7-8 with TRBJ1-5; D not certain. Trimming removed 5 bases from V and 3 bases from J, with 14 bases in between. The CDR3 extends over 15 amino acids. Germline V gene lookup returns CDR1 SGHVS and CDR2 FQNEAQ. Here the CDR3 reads CASSPRVQANQPQHF. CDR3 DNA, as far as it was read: TGTGCCAGCAGCCCGAGAGTCCAGGCCAATCAGCCC. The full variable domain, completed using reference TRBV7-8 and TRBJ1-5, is GAGVSQSPRYKVAKRGQDVALRCDPISGHVSLFWYQQALGQGPEFLTYFQNEAQLDKSGLPSDRFFAERPEGSVSTLKIQRTQQEDSAVYLCASSPRVQANQPQHFGDGTRLSIL.